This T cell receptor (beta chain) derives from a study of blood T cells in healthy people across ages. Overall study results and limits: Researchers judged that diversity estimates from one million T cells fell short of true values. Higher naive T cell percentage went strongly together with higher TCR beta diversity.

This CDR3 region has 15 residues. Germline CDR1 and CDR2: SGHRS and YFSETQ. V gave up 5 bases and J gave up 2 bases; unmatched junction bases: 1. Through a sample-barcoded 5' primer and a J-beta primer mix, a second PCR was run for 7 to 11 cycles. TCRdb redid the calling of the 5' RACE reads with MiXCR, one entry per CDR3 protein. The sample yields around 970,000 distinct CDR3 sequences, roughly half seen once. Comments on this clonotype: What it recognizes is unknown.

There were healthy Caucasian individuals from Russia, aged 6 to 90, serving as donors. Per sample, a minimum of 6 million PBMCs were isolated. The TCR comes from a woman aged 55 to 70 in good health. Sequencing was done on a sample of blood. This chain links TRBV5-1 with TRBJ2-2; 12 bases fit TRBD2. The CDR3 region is CASRTSGSNTGELFF. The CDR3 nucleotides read TGCGCCAGCAGGACTAGCGGGAGTAACACCGGGGAGCTGTTTTTT.